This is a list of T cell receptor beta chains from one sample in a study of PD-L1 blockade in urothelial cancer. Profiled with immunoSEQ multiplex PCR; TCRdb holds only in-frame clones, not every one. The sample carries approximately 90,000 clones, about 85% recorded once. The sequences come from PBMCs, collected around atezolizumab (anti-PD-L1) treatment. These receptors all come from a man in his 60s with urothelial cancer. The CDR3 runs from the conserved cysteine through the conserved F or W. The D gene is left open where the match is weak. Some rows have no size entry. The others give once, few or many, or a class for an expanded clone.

cdr3_nt: TGCAGCGTTGAATCAGGGGACCGCTATGGCTACACCTTC; cdr3_aa: CSVESGDRYGYTF; j_call: TRBJ1-2; clone_size: many; v_call: TRBV29-1; d_call: -
cdr3_nt: TGCGCCAGCAACCCGCGGGAGGGTTACAATGAGCAGTTCTTC; cdr3_aa: CASNPREGYNEQFF; j_call: TRBJ2-1; clone_size: once; v_call: TRBV5-1; d_call: TRBD2
cdr3_nt: TGCGCCAGACTTACGACAGGGACCCCTTTCGCGGGGCCCTACAATGAGCAGTTCTTC; cdr3_aa: CARLTTGTPFAGPYNEQFF; j_call: TRBJ2-1; clone_size: -; v_call: TRBV10-1; d_call: -
cdr3_nt: TGTGCCAGCAGTGAATACCAAGGGACAGCGACCTCCTACGAGCAGTACTTC; cdr3_aa: CASSEYQGTATSYEQYF; j_call: TRBJ2-7; clone_size: -; v_call: TRBV25-1; d_call: TRBD1
cdr3_nt: TGTGCCAGTAGTATTAACTCAGGGGCCAAGAACTATGGCTACACCTTC; cdr3_aa: CASSINSGAKNYGYTF; j_call: TRBJ1-2; clone_size: -; v_call: TRBV19; d_call: -
cdr3_nt: TGTGCCAGCTCACAAGCCACTTCGCCGCTAGCCAAAAACATTCAGTACTTC; cdr3_aa: CASSQATSPLAKNIQYF; j_call: TRBJ2-4; clone_size: -; v_call: TRBV18; d_call: -
cdr3_nt: TGTGCCAGCGACAGGGGGAACACTGAAGCTTTCTTT; cdr3_aa: CASDRGNTEAFF; j_call: TRBJ1-1; clone_size: -; v_call: TRBV7-9; d_call: TRBD1
cdr3_nt: TGTGCCCAGGGCCTGTCCTCCGCGGCCTATGGCTACACCTTC; cdr3_aa: CAQGLSSAAYGYTF; j_call: TRBJ1-2; clone_size: few; v_call: TRBV30; d_call: -
cdr3_nt: TGTGCCAGCAGTTTTCCCCGCGGGATCGGCGGGGAGCTGTTTTTT; cdr3_aa: CASSFPRGIGGELFF; j_call: TRBJ2-2; clone_size: -; v_call: TRBV28; d_call: -
cdr3_nt: TGTGCCAGCAGCCCAGGGACAGTTGGCAATCAGCCCCAGCATTTT; cdr3_aa: CASSPGTVGNQPQHF; j_call: TRBJ1-5; clone_size: -; v_call: TRBV16; d_call: TRBD1
cdr3_nt: TGTGCCAGCAGTAACCGGATTACAGGGAAACTTGGCTACACCTTC; cdr3_aa: CASSNRITGKLGYTF; j_call: TRBJ1-2; clone_size: -; v_call: TRBV6-5; d_call: -
cdr3_nt: TGTGCCAGCAGCTATGGACAGAACTATGGCTACACCTTC; cdr3_aa: CASSYGQNYGYTF; j_call: TRBJ1-2; clone_size: -; v_call: TRBV7-9; d_call: -
cdr3_nt: TGCGCCAGCAGTCAATCGAAGGGTCCGGGACAGACCCTTGAGCAGTACTTC; cdr3_aa: CASSQSKGPGQTLEQYF; j_call: TRBJ2-7; clone_size: -; v_call: TRBV23-1; d_call: TRBD1
cdr3_nt: TGTGCCAGCAGCTTAGATAGGGGTCGGAGCTCCTACAATGAGCAGTTCTTC; cdr3_aa: CASSLDRGRSSYNEQFF; j_call: TRBJ2-1; clone_size: -; v_call: TRBV11-3; d_call: -
cdr3_nt: TGTGCCAGCAGCCAAGAGAGGTCGAGCGGGGGGGCCTATGAGCAGTTCTTC; cdr3_aa: CASSQERSSGGAYEQFF; j_call: TRBJ2-1; clone_size: -; v_call: TRBV4-2; d_call: TRBD2
cdr3_nt: TGCGCCAGCAGCTTGGTAGCCGGGACAGTAAGCGCCGAGCAGTACTTC; cdr3_aa: CASSLVAGTVSAEQYF; j_call: TRBJ2-7; clone_size: -; v_call: TRBV5-1; d_call: TRBD1
cdr3_nt: TGTGCCAGTAGTTCTACGCCAGGGGTGAACACTGAAGCTTTCTTT; cdr3_aa: CASSSTPGVNTEAFF; j_call: TRBJ1-1; clone_size: -; v_call: TRBV19; d_call: -
cdr3_nt: TGTGCCAGTGGACAGGGATGGACTGAAGCTTTCTTT; cdr3_aa: CASGQGWTEAFF; j_call: TRBJ1-1; clone_size: few; v_call: TRBV6-1; d_call: TRBD1
cdr3_nt: TGTGCCAGCAGCAGAGGACAGGGGCCTAATGAAAAACTGTTTTTT; cdr3_aa: CASSRGQGPNEKLFF; j_call: TRBJ1-4; clone_size: -; v_call: TRBV9; d_call: TRBD1
cdr3_nt: TGTGCCAGCAGCTTCCAGACTCTGAACACTGAAGCTTTCTTT; cdr3_aa: CASSFQTLNTEAFF; j_call: TRBJ1-1; clone_size: -; v_call: TRBV7-2; d_call: -
cdr3_nt: TGCGCCAGCAGCGGAAGGACTAGCGGGAGCCCTACTAGCTCCTACAATGAGCAGTTCTTC; cdr3_aa: CASSGRTSGSPTSSYNEQFF; j_call: TRBJ2-1; clone_size: -; v_call: TRBV5-1; d_call: TRBD2
cdr3_nt: TGCAGCGTCCGCCCACAGGGCTCTTCCTACGAGCAGTACTTC; cdr3_aa: CSVRPQGSSYEQYF; j_call: TRBJ2-7; clone_size: -; v_call: TRBV29-1; d_call: -
cdr3_nt: TGTGCCACCAGCAGACGGGACTATAATTCACCCCTCCACTTT; cdr3_aa: CATSRRDYNSPLHF; j_call: TRBJ1-6; clone_size: -; v_call: TRBV15; d_call: -
cdr3_nt: TGTGCCAGCAGTTTGGACAGGGGAAGATATGGCTACACCTTC; cdr3_aa: CASSLDRGRYGYTF; j_call: TRBJ1-2; clone_size: -; v_call: TRBV27; d_call: TRBD1
cdr3_nt: TGTGCCAGCAGTCCTCAGGGCGATGGGGCCAAAAACATTCAGTACTTC; cdr3_aa: CASSPQGDGAKNIQYF; j_call: TRBJ2-4; clone_size: -; v_call: TRBV6-6; d_call: -
cdr3_nt: TGTGCCAGCAGGACTAGCGGGAGGGTAGATGAGCAGTTCTTC; cdr3_aa: CASRTSGRVDEQFF; j_call: TRBJ2-1; clone_size: -; v_call: TRBV6-6; d_call: TRBD2
cdr3_nt: TGTGCCAGCAGTTTGCCGGACAGGGTGCACGAGCAGTACTTC; cdr3_aa: CASSLPDRVHEQYF; j_call: TRBJ2-7; clone_size: -; v_call: TRBV27; d_call: TRBD1
cdr3_nt: TGCGCCAGCAGCGAAAGACTAGCGGGGGGAAACACCGGGGAGCTGTTTTTT; cdr3_aa: CASSERLAGGNTGELFF; j_call: TRBJ2-2; clone_size: -; v_call: TRBV5-1; d_call: TRBD2
cdr3_nt: TGTGCCATCAGTGAGGGACAGACCGCTTCAAACTATGGCTACACCTTC; cdr3_aa: CAISEGQTASNYGYTF; j_call: TRBJ1-2; clone_size: -; v_call: TRBV10-3; d_call: -
cdr3_nt: TGTGCCAGCAGCGGGGTCGCTAGCACAGATACGCAGTATTTT; cdr3_aa: CASSGVASTDTQYF; j_call: TRBJ2-3; clone_size: -; v_call: TRBV27; d_call: -
cdr3_nt: TGTGCCAGCATCCCACCGTCGGGAACCTATGGCTACACCTTC; cdr3_aa: CASIPPSGTYGYTF; j_call: TRBJ1-2; clone_size: -; v_call: TRBV7-9; d_call: -
cdr3_nt: TGCGCCAGCAGTCAAGGGACAGGAACGGGTAACACCATATATTTT; cdr3_aa: CASSQGTGTGNTIYF; j_call: TRBJ1-3; clone_size: -; v_call: TRBV23-1; d_call: TRBD1
cdr3_nt: TGCGCCAGCAGCGATACGGGACAGGGGTGGGAGACCCAGTACTTC; cdr3_aa: CASSDTGQGWETQYF; j_call: TRBJ2-5; clone_size: -; v_call: TRBV4-3; d_call: TRBD1
cdr3_nt: TGTGCCAGCAGCGTAGCCCAGGGAAGCAATTCACCCCTCCACTTT; cdr3_aa: CASSVAQGSNSPLHF; j_call: TRBJ1-6; clone_size: -; v_call: TRBV9; d_call: -
cdr3_nt: TGTGCCAGCAGCTTCAGGGGACAAGCCTACGAGCAGTACTTC; cdr3_aa: CASSFRGQAYEQYF; j_call: TRBJ2-7; clone_size: few; v_call: TRBV5-5; d_call: -
cdr3_nt: TGTGCCAGCAGCCCCATGGGGACTAGCGGGAGGAGGAACAACACCGGGGAGCTGTTTTTT; cdr3_aa: CASSPMGTSGRRNNTGELFF; j_call: TRBJ2-2; clone_size: -; v_call: TRBV7-3; d_call: TRBD2
cdr3_nt: TGTGCCTCGACTAGCGGGGGGGGCGCCGGGGAGCTGTTTTTT; cdr3_aa: CASTSGGGAGELFF; j_call: TRBJ2-2; clone_size: -; v_call: TRBV30; d_call: TRBD2
cdr3_nt: TGTGCCAGCAGTGACTACGGTGGGAGGGCCGTAAAGACCCAGTACTTC; cdr3_aa: CASSDYGGRAVKTQYF; j_call: TRBJ2-5; clone_size: -; v_call: TRBV6-1; d_call: TRBD2
cdr3_nt: TGTGCCAGCAGGGACAGGCCGCTAAACACCGGGGAGCTGTTTTTT; cdr3_aa: CASRDRPLNTGELFF; j_call: TRBJ2-2; clone_size: once; v_call: TRBV6-1; d_call: TRBD1
cdr3_nt: TGTGCCAGCAGCTTGACACAGAGAGCAACTAATGAAAAACTGTTTTTT; cdr3_aa: CASSLTQRATNEKLFF; j_call: TRBJ1-4; clone_size: -; v_call: TRBV5-6; d_call: -
cdr3_nt: TGTGCCAGCTCACCAACGGGAGGGGGCACTGAAGCTTTCTTT; cdr3_aa: CASSPTGGGTEAFF; j_call: TRBJ1-1; clone_size: -; v_call: TRBV18; d_call: -
cdr3_nt: TGTGCCAGCAGCCTCGACAGCATCAATCAGCCCCAGCATTTT; cdr3_aa: CASSLDSINQPQHF; j_call: TRBJ1-5; clone_size: -; v_call: TRBV7-8; d_call: -
cdr3_nt: TGTGCCAGCAGTGAACAGGGATTCAATCAGCCCCAGCATTTT; cdr3_aa: CASSEQGFNQPQHF; j_call: TRBJ1-5; clone_size: -; v_call: TRBV5-4; d_call: -
cdr3_nt: TGTGCCTCAAAGGGGGGGCAGTCGGGAGTGAGAACTGAAGCTTTCTTT; cdr3_aa: CASKGGQSGVRTEAFF; j_call: TRBJ1-1; clone_size: -; v_call: TRBV30; d_call: -
cdr3_nt: TGTGCCAGCAGCTCTCGTGCAACTAATGAAAAACTGTTTTTT; cdr3_aa: CASSSRATNEKLFF; j_call: TRBJ1-4; clone_size: few; v_call: TRBV7-9; d_call: -
cdr3_nt: TGTGCCAGCACCCCTCAGGGACAAGCGGTAGAGACCCAGTACTTC; cdr3_aa: CASTPQGQAVETQYF; j_call: TRBJ2-5; clone_size: -; v_call: TRBV27; d_call: -
cdr3_nt: TGCGCCAGCAGCCCCGGGGTTTATGGCTACACCTTC; cdr3_aa: CASSPGVYGYTF; j_call: TRBJ1-2; clone_size: -; v_call: TRBV5-1; d_call: -
cdr3_nt: TGTGCTAGTGCCCGGGGGGTGTCACCGGGAAGGGAGACCCAGTACTTC; cdr3_aa: CASARGVSPGRETQYF; j_call: TRBJ2-5; clone_size: -; v_call: TRBV12-5; d_call: TRBD2
cdr3_nt: TGTGCCAGCGTACAGGGGGCTAGAACCGGGGAGCTGTTTTTT; cdr3_aa: CASVQGARTGELFF; j_call: TRBJ2-2; clone_size: -; v_call: TRBV2; d_call: TRBD1
cdr3_nt: TGTGCCAGCAGCAAGCTGTCATACAGGGGGGTCGTAGGCAATCAGCCCCAGCATTTT; cdr3_aa: CASSKLSYRGVVGNQPQHF; j_call: TRBJ1-5; clone_size: -; v_call: TRBV21-1; d_call: -
cdr3_nt: TGTGCCAGCTCACAACAGGAGACCCAGTACTTC; cdr3_aa: CASSQQETQYF; j_call: TRBJ2-5; clone_size: -; v_call: TRBV18; d_call: -
cdr3_nt: TGCGCCAGCAGCCCAGGCAAAGGACTAGCGACTTACGAGCAGTACTTC; cdr3_aa: CASSPGKGLATYEQYF; j_call: TRBJ2-7; clone_size: -; v_call: TRBV4-1; d_call: TRBD2
cdr3_nt: TGTGCCAGTAGTCCCCCGGGACACCCTGACACCGGGGAGCTGTTTTTT; cdr3_aa: CASSPPGHPDTGELFF; j_call: TRBJ2-2; clone_size: few; v_call: TRBV19; d_call: -